One sample yielded the 18 T cell receptor beta chains listed below, sequenced in a study of blood T cell repertoires in COVID-19 (dated by TCRdb to the early 2020s). Preparation of the library involved the immunoSEQ multiplex PCR assay. The source is immuneACCESS, and TCRdb retained only in-frame sequences with V and J called. Part of the clones is not carried over; for the studies checked, unresolved V genes explain less than half of this, and the remainder is unexplained. This sample has roughly 280,000 clones in its table, and roughly 87% of those were observed once. Of the sample, roughly 2.4% is held by the ten largest clones. Input material: peripheral blood. Receptors originate from a woman between 50 and 59 years old who had recovered from COVID-19.

Many counts were recorded for this clone. The V and J genes are TRBV4-1 and TRBJ2-3; TRBD2 matches 7 bases. V gave up 0 bases and J gave up 4 bases; unmatched junction bases: 4. The V gene's germline CDR1 is MGHRA and CDR2 YSYEKL. CDR3 length: 15 residues. The CDR3 DNA reads as TGCGCCAGCAGCCAAGATAGGGAGGGCGCAGATACGCAGTATTTT. This gives the protein CASSQDREGADTQYF.

The chain uses TRBV6-2 or TRBV6-3 and TRBJ1-2, with no clear D. The V end lost 5 bases, the J end lost 2 bases, and 15 bases lay between the germline ends. The length of the CDR3 is 15 residues. Germline V gives CDR1 MNHEY, CDR2 SVGEGT. The CDR3 here is CASSPDRGVNYGYTF. In nucleotides, the CDR3 is TGTGCCAGCAGTCCCGACCGCGGGGTGAACTATGGCTACACCTTC.

V is TRBV6-5 and J is TRBJ2-1, with TRBD1 as a possible D gene (5 bases). Trimming stripped 6 bases from V and 7 bases from J, with 10 bases between. The CDR3 runs 12 residues. Germline CDR1 MNHEY, CDR2 SVGAGI. CDR3 region: CASSQQANEQFF. Here the CDR3 DNA reads TGTGCCAGCAGCCAACAGGCGAATGAGCAGTTCTTC.

This chain uses TRBV18 with TRBJ2-1, with a possible D match to TRBD2 (5 bases). CDR3 length equals 14 residues. Germline values: CDR1 KGHSH, CDR2 LQKENI. V was pared by 6 bases and J by 1 base, with 10 bases between. CDR3 in DNA: TGTGCCAGCTCGCCTCGGGGATCCTACAATGAGCAGTTCTTC. It encodes CASSPRGSYNEQFF.

This clone was seen once. This CDR3 is CAWSSPRGSGNTIYF. As DNA, the CDR3 is TGTGCCTGGAGTTCTCCCCGGGGATCTGGAAACACCATATATTTT. The chain uses TRBV30 and TRBJ1-3; D is undetermined. This CDR3 comprises 15 residues. Germline CDR1 is GTSNPN and CDR2 is SVGIG (reference sequence). With 2 bases removed from V and 1 base from J, the gap between germline ends came to 12 bases.

The J gene is TRBJ1-2, the V gene TRBV5-1; D is possibly TRBD1 (6 bases). This CDR3 spans 14 amino acids. Germline CDR1 and CDR2: SGHRS and YFSETQ. V lost 4 bases and J 8 bases, leaving 18 bases between the germline ends. The CDR3 coding sequence is TGCGCCAGCAGCCCCCGGGACACCACGGGGGGCTACACCTTC. It translates to CASSPRDTTGGYTF.

This chain links TRBV6-6 with TRBJ1-4; D is undetermined. This CDR3 region has 14 residues. Per germline, CDR1 MNHNY and CDR2 SVGAGI (reference sequence). The V gene lost 2 bases and the J gene lost 8 bases, with 12 bases spanning the gap. CDR3 nucleotide sequence: TGTGCCAGCAGTTACGCCGGGTTGGAGGAAAAACTGTTTTTT. It is translated as CASSYAGLEEKLFF.

This clone came up a few times. The rearrangement links TRBV4-3 to TRBJ2-6; TRBD1 might be the D (5 bases). The V end lost 5 bases, the J end lost 1 base, and 9 bases lay between the germline ends. Germline values: CDR1 LGHNA, CDR2 YSLEER. The CDR3 loop spans 15 amino acids. Here the CDR3 DNA reads TGCGCCAGCAGCTTAGGGGTGTCTGGGGCCAACGTCCTGACTTTC. This sequence encodes CASSLGVSGANVLTF.

This rearrangement joins TRBV18 to TRBJ1-4; 7 nucleotides align to TRBD1. The trim removed 1 base at V and 0 bases at J, leaving 8 bases unmatched. The CDR3 spans 18 residues. Germline V gene data show CDR1 as KGHSH and CDR2 as LQKENI. The CDR3 DNA is TGTGCCAGCTCACCACGGTCGCAGGGGGGTGCAACTAATGAAAAACTGTTTTTT. Translating gives CASSPRSQGGATNEKLFF.

The chain couples TRBV19 to TRBJ2-2; TRBD1 agrees at 8 bases. V was pared by 3 bases and J by 4 bases, with 10 bases of the junction left unmatched. This CDR3 is built from 17 residues. Germline CDR1 is LNHDA and CDR2 is SQIVND (reference sequence). DNA for the CDR3: TGTGCCAGTAGTATCCAGGGGGCAGTGATAAGCACCGGGGAGCTGTTTTTT. Translated: CASSIQGAVISTGELFF.

The gene calls are TRBV11-3 and TRBJ2-1; 8 bases are shared with TRBD2. The CDR3 is 14 amino acids. The V gene's germline CDR1 is SGHNT and CDR2 YENEEA. Trimming cost V 0 bases and J 5 bases; bases outside gene matches: 0. The CDR3 DNA sequence: TGTGCCAGCAGCTTAGACGGGGGGGACAATGAGCAGTTCTTC. Encoded protein: CASSLDGGDNEQFF.

The CDR3 loop is CASSQGSTLTEAFF. CDR3 DNA sequence: TGTGCCAGCAGCCAGGGTTCTACTTTAACTGAAGCTTTCTTT. The chain combines TRBV28 with TRBJ1-1; maybe TRBD1 (5 bases). The CDR3 loop spans 14 amino acids. Deletions cut 6 bases from V and 5 bases from J, with 16 bases between. The V gene's germline CDR1 is MDHEN and CDR2 SYDVKM.

This chain uses TRBV6-1 with TRBJ2-7, with a weak D call TRBD1 (6 bases). V was pared by 4 bases and J by 4 bases, with 20 bases between. The CDR3 extends over 16 amino acids. Germline V gene data show CDR1 as MNHNS and CDR2 as SASEGT. Written as DNA, the CDR3 is TGTGCCAGCAGTGTAAAGGACAGAACGGAACTATACGAGCAGTACTTC. Translation gives CASSVKDRTELYEQYF.

J is TRBJ1-6 and V is TRBV11-2; 7 bases are a match to TRBD1. This CDR3 contains 16 residues. Germline loops: CDR1 SGHAT, CDR2 FQNNGV. V lost 1 base, J lost 7 bases, and 7 bases stayed unmatched. CDR3 nucleotide sequence: TGTGCCAGCAGCTTAGTTTACAGGGGAGGCAATTCACCCCTCCACTTT. Protein: CASSLVYRGGNSPLHF.

The chain links TRBV18 to TRBJ1-1; D gene uncertain. Germline-derived CDR1 and CDR2 are KGHSH and LQKENI. CDR3 length: 15 residues. V lost 3 bases and J 4 bases, leaving 15 bases between the germline ends. The CDR3 sequence: CASSPARGLVTEAFF. DNA for the CDR3: TGTGCCAGCTCACCGGCCCGAGGGCTGGTCACTGAAGCTTTCTTT.

The gene calls are TRBV7-8 and TRBJ1-1; D not resolved. V dropped 3 bases and J dropped 0 bases, with 14 bases sitting between them. Germline assignment: CDR1 SGHVS and CDR2 FQNEAQ. This CDR3 has 16 residues. CDR3 region: CASSFVNSRMNTEAFF. CDR3 coding DNA: TGTGCCAGCAGCTTTGTAAACAGCCGCATGAACACTGAAGCTTTCTTT.

The rearrangement uses TRBV28 and TRBJ2-7; TRBD1 is a possible D gene (5 bases). Germline CDR1 reads MDHEN; CDR2 reads SYDVKM. V lost 8 bases and J lost 2, with 13 bases in between. This CDR3 region has 13 residues. As DNA, the CDR3 is TGTGCCAGCCGCCTACAGGTTACCTACGAGCAGTACTTC. It yields the protein CASRLQVTYEQYF.

The CDR3 DNA sequence: TGTGCCAGCAGCCGTGGACTAGCGGGTTCCTACGAGCAGTACTTC. Protein: CASSRGLAGSYEQYF. The V and J genes are TRBV11-2 and TRBJ2-7; 11 nucleotides align to TRBD2. The ends lost 5 bases at V and 1 base at J; junction bases unmatched: 4. In germline, CDR1 is SGHAT, CDR2 FQNNGV. The CDR3 consists of 15 residues.